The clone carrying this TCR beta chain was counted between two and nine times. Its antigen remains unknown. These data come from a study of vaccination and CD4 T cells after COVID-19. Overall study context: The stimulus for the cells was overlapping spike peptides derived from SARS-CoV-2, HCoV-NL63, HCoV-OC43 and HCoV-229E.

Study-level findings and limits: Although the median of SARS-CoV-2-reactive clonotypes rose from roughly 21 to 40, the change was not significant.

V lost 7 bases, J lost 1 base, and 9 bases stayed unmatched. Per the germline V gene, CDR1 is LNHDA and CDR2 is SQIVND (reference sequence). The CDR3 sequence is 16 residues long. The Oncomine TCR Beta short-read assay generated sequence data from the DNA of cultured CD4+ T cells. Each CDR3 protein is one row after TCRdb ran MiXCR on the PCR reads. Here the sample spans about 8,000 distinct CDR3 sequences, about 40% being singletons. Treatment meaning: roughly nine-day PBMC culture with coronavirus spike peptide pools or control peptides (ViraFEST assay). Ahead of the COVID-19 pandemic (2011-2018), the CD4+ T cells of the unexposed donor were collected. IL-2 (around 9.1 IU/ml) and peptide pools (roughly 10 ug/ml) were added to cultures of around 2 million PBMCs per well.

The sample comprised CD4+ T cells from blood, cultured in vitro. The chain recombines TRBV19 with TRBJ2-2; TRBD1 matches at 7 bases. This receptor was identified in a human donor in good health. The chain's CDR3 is CASKGTEQRNTGELFF. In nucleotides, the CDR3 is TGTGCCAGTAAGGGGACAGAACAGCGGAACACCGGGGAGCTGTTTTTT.